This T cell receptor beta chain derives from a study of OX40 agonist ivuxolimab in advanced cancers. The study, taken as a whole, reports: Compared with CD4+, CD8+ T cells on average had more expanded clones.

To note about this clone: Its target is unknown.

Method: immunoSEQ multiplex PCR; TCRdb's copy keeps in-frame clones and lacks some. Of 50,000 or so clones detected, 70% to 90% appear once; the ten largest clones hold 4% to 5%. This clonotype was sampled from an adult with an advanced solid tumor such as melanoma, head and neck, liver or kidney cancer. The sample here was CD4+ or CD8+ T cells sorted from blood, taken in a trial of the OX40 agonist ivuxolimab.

The CDR3 protein is CASSTNRGRTDTQYF. The DNA for the CDR3 is TGTGCCAGTAGTACGAACAGGGGGCGCACAGATACGCAGTATTTT. The rearrangement links TRBV19 to TRBJ2-3; 9 nucleotides line up with TRBD1. The germline V gene encodes CDR1 LNHDA and CDR2 SQIVND (reference sequence). The CDR3 runs 15 residues. V was clipped by 4 bases and J by 1 base; unmatched bases: 3.